Presented here are 8 T cell receptor beta chains from one specimen sequenced in a study of blood T cell repertoires in COVID-19. Clones were sequenced by immunoSEQ multiplex PCR, and TCRdb holds only the in-frame ones, with some missing. The table includes roughly 200,000 clones, around 90% detected once. Sequenced material: PBMCs or T cells enriched from blood (not recorded which). All receptors derive from a woman in her 30s who had recovered from COVID-19.

The chain employs TRBV5-1 and TRBJ1-2; TRBD1 matches at 11 bases. V lost 4 bases to trimming and J lost 1 base; unmatched junction nucleotides: 3. Per germline, CDR1 SGHRS and CDR2 YFSETQ. The CDR3 is 15 residues long. The CDR3 loop reads CASSLGTGGNYGYTF. For the CDR3, the DNA is TGCGCCAGCAGCCTAGGGACAGGGGGTAACTATGGCTACACCTTC.

This chain connects TRBV7-2 to TRBJ1-4; D gene unclear. The CDR3 is 16 residues long. V was pared by 5 bases and J by 4 bases, with 17 bases between. CDR1 SGHTA and CDR2 FQGNSA come from the germline V gene. The CDR3: CASSPARQTGNEKLFF. CDR3 in DNA: TGTGCCAGCAGCCCCGCCCGCCAGACTGGTAATGAAAAACTGTTTTTT. The full variable domain, completed using reference TRBV7-2 and TRBJ1-4, is GAGVSQSPSNKVTEKGKDVELRCDPISGHTALYWYRQSLGQGLEFLIYFQGNSAPDKSGLPSDRFSAERTGGSVSTLTIQRTQQEDSAVYLCASSPARQTGNEKLFFGSGTQLSVL.

This chain uses TRBV4-2 with TRBJ1-4; D ambiguous. Germline CDR1 reads LGHNA; CDR2 reads YNFKEQ. This CDR3 contains 14 residues. Trimming shortened V by 1 base and J by 6 bases, and 9 bases separated the two germline ends. The DNA of the CDR3 is TGTGCCAGCAGCCAAGCTTCAGGTTATGAAAAACTGTTTTTT. Translated: CASSQASGYEKLFF.

This chain links TRBV5-1 with TRBJ1-1; the D gene is possibly TRBD1 (5 bases). Per germline, CDR1 SGHRS and CDR2 YFSETQ. The CDR3 covers 16 residues. Deletions cut 4 bases from V and 4 bases from J, with 20 bases between. This CDR3 is CASSTQGAGWSTEAFF. CDR3 bases: TGCGCCAGCAGCACTCAGGGCGCGGGGTGGAGCACTGAAGCTTTCTTT.

The chain is built from TRBV5-6 and TRBJ1-1; a weak D match, TRBD1 (5 bases). V was clipped by 0 bases and J by 10 bases, with 16 bases between them. Germline lookup yields CDR1 SGHDT and CDR2 YYEEEE. CDR3 size: 14 residues. CDR3 DNA: TGTGCCAGCAGCTTGGGAGGAAGGGGAATGTCAGCTTTCTTT. Its protein product is CASSLGGRGMSAFF.

The chain is built from TRBV5-1 and TRBJ1-1; a possible D gene is TRBD1 (5 bases). The CDR3 loop spans 14 amino acids. Deletions cut 4 bases from V and 4 bases from J, with 14 bases between. The germline V gene has CDR1 SGHRS and CDR2 YFSETQ. The CDR3 loop is CASSLQRGTTEAFF. The CDR3, as DNA: TGCGCCAGCAGCCTCCAGCGGGGGACCACTGAAGCTTTCTTT. The full variable domain, in which reference TRBV5-1 and TRBJ1-1 provide the parts outside the CDR3, is KAGVTQTPRYLIKTRGQQVTLSCSPISGHRSVSWYQQTPGQGLQFLFEYFSETQRNKGNFPGRFSGRQFSNSRSEMNVSTLELGDSALYLCASSLQRGTTEAFFGQGTRLTVV.

The rearrangement joins TRBV14 to TRBJ1-2; 7 bases agree with TRBD1. Germline CDR1 SGHDN, CDR2 FVKESK. The CDR3 loop spans 12 amino acids. V dropped 6 bases and J dropped 4; count of bases not matched to a gene: 2. The CDR3 sequence: CASSRQGYGYTF. As DNA, the CDR3 is TGTGCCAGCAGTCGACAGGGCTATGGCTACACCTTC.

The rearrangement links TRBV7-2 to TRBJ2-7, with D unresolved. Per the germline V gene, CDR1 is SGHTA and CDR2 is FQGNSA. The CDR3 sequence is 12 residues long. V gave up 3 bases and J gave up 2 bases, with 5 bases separating them. CDR3 region: CASSFLPYEQYF. CDR3 in DNA: TGTGCCAGCAGCTTCCTCCCCTACGAGCAGTACTTC.